These T cell receptor beta chains were read from a single sample in a study of blood T cells in healthy people across ages. TCRdb re-derived calls from the 5' RACE reads in MiXCR, one entry per CDR3 protein. The sample consists of around 1.5 million distinct CDR3 sequences, about 40% of them appearing once. Sequences were obtained from blood. Receptors were obtained from a woman under 30 in good health. Each CDR3 is given without its conserved first and last residue. Each record gives: V gene, CDR3 protein.

>TRBV6-2/TRBV6-3
ASSYDVQTEAF
>TRBV27
ASSPWTSGRSYEQY
>TRBV5-5
ASSLDPGSTDTQY
>TRBV14
ASSQDLPRANEKLF
>TRBV2
ASMRGLGTDTQY
>TRBV27
ASSLSQGSGYEQY
>TRBV6-5
ASSYNSGGSYEQY
>TRBV28
ASSLGPPTGVETQY
>TRBV9
ASSPFTGGSLNYGYT
>TRBV12-3/TRBV12-4
ASSDPETGPRAKNIQY
>TRBV28
ASRDDRVQPQH
>TRBV29-1
SVAGGPNSYNEQF
>TRBV28
ASSFTARPRWTEAF
>TRBV10-3
AISNGLTDEQY
>TRBV7-8
ASSLKILAAGPYGYT
>TRBV28
ASTPRGGLSGYT
>TRBV5-1
ASQMGYEQY
>TRBV7-2
ASSPRVTQY
>TRBV12-3/TRBV12-4
ASSFPTSGRMGTQY
>TRBV20-1
SAGQVLNYGYT
>TRBV6-5
ASSYQVAGGPTYEQY
>TRBV6-2/TRBV6-3
ASRGPGLAGGDTQY
>TRBV5-1
ASSSDRGVSGANVLT
>TRBV4-1
ASSQDPPAPQY
>TRBV7-2
ASSLGWPNRETQY
>TRBV10-3
AISSRDLDYNEQF
>TRBV12-3/TRBV12-4
ASSFGADGWLMETQY
>TRBV11-2
ASSLAPGASWDGNEQF
>TRBV11-2
ASSPVNEQY
>TRBV3-1
ASSQYTEAF
>TRBV5-1
ASSYGTGQGAWGTEAF
>TRBV29-1
SVEAVSEDEQF
>TRBV7-9
ASSLGHTSTDTQY
>TRBV3-1
ASSETLQFNEKLF
>TRBV27
ASSLSGQGGLF
>TRBV6-6
ASSLRTSGESYEQY
>TRBV20-1
SAQLEYQETQY
>TRBV6-1
ASKGFYDRVGQPQH
>TRBV11-3
ASSSGTAGFRY